This TCR beta chain stems from a study of T cells in Graves' hyperthyroidism and ophthalmopathy. Diagnosis relied on clinical symptoms, serum thyroxine and TRAb, thyroid ultrasound and orbital computed tomography. Germline lookup yields CDR1 SNHLY and CDR2 FYNNEI. The CDR3 loop spans 14 amino acids. V lost 6 bases and J 5 bases, leaving 16 bases between the germline ends. Amplified TCR beta CDR3 regions came from RNA transcripts. TCR CDR3 underwent first-round RT-PCR with the HTBI primer set. TCRdb independently ran MiXCR on the multiplex PCR reads; one entry per CDR3 protein. The sample has a few hundred thousand distinct CDR3 sequences, 11% to 15% seen once.

The source of this sequence is a middle-aged woman with Graves' hyperthyroidism. The chain combines TRBV2 with TRBJ1-2; possibly TRBD1 for D (6 bases). The material sequenced was blood. CDR3 in amino acids: CASREPTQGYGYTF. CDR3 nucleotides: TGTGCCAGCAGGGAACCAACCCAGGGGTATGGCTACACCTTC.